These T cell receptor beta chains were read from a single sample in a study of beta chain features in type 1 diabetes. Produced via immunoSEQ multiplex PCR; TCRdb's table is partial and in-frame only. The sample shows 240,000 or so clones, approximately 70% of them seen only once. The sample taken for sequencing was naive CD4+ T cells from blood. These receptors came from a man younger than 45 in good health. Both conserved end residues are part of each CDR3. A D gene is named only where the DNA matches it firmly. Only some rows state a clone size, as once, few, many or a class for expanded clones.

v_gene: TRBV30; j_gene: TRBJ1-2; d_gene: TRBD1; abundance: once; CDR3nt: TGTGCCTGGAGATCAAAGACAGGGTACTATGGCTACACCTTC; CDR3aa: CAWRSKTGYYGYTF
v_gene: TRBV7-2; j_gene: TRBJ2-1; d_gene: NA; abundance: once; CDR3nt: TGTGCCAGCAGCTTGGAATCGGGGGACCATGAGCAGTTCTTC; CDR3aa: CASSLESGDHEQFF
v_gene: TRBV5-1; j_gene: TRBJ2-2; d_gene: NA; abundance: NA; CDR3nt: TGCGCCAGCAGCTTGGATGGGACCGGGGAGCTGTTTTTT; CDR3aa: CASSLDGTGELFF
v_gene: TRBV25-1; j_gene: TRBJ2-5; d_gene: NA; abundance: few; CDR3nt: TGTGCCAGCAGTGCCCTATCAGAGACCCAGTACTTC; CDR3aa: CASSALSETQYF
v_gene: TRBV30; j_gene: TRBJ2-4; d_gene: NA; abundance: NA; CDR3nt: TGTGCCTGGAGTGATGAACGAGCAAACCTAGCCAAAAACATTCAGTACTTC; CDR3aa: CAWSDERANLAKNIQYF
v_gene: TRBV18; j_gene: TRBJ2-7; d_gene: NA; abundance: NA; CDR3nt: TGTGCCAGCTCACTTGTCGGAGACTACGAGCAGTACTTC; CDR3aa: CASSLVGDYEQYF
v_gene: TRBV30; j_gene: TRBJ2-7; d_gene: TRBD1; abundance: once; CDR3nt: TGTGCCTGGAGTGGTGGACAGGGCTACGAGCAGTACTTC; CDR3aa: CAWSGGQGYEQYF
v_gene: TRBV30; j_gene: TRBJ2-5; d_gene: NA; abundance: few; CDR3nt: TGTGCCTGGAGTGAAGAGACCCAGTACTTC; CDR3aa: CAWSEETQYF
v_gene: TRBV29-1; j_gene: TRBJ1-4; d_gene: NA; abundance: few; CDR3nt: TGCAGCGTTTTGGTGAATGAAAAACTGTTTTTT; CDR3aa: CSVLVNEKLFF
v_gene: TRBV2; j_gene: TRBJ2-7; d_gene: TRBD1; abundance: once; CDR3nt: TGTGCCAGCAGGGAGGGACAGGGACTCTCCTACGAGCAGTACTTC; CDR3aa: CASREGQGLSYEQYF
v_gene: TRBV5-1; j_gene: TRBJ2-7; d_gene: NA; abundance: NA; CDR3nt: TGCGCCAGCAGCCCCGACAGAGCCTACGAGCAGTACTTC; CDR3aa: CASSPDRAYEQYF
v_gene: TRBV5-1; j_gene: TRBJ2-3; d_gene: NA; abundance: NA; CDR3nt: TGCGCCAGTACAGCTGGGATGGCGGGACGGGGCACAGATACGCAGTATTTT; CDR3aa: CASTAGMAGRGTDTQYF
v_gene: TRBV27; j_gene: TRBJ2-6; d_gene: NA; abundance: NA; CDR3nt: TGTGCCAGCACTCCTTTCTCTGGGGCCAACGTCCTGACTTTC; CDR3aa: CASTPFSGANVLTF
v_gene: TRBV10-3; j_gene: TRBJ2-7; d_gene: TRBD1; abundance: few; CDR3nt: TGTGCCATCGGGGACAGCTACGAGCAGTACTTC; CDR3aa: CAIGDSYEQYF
v_gene: TRBV7-8; j_gene: TRBJ2-5; d_gene: TRBD2; abundance: NA; CDR3nt: TGTGCCAGCAGCTTAGGGGGACTAGCCACGGAGACCCAGTACTTC; CDR3aa: CASSLGGLATETQYF
v_gene: TRBV5-6; j_gene: TRBJ2-6; d_gene: NA; abundance: few; CDR3nt: TGTGCCAGCAGCTCGAGGACGACTGGGGCCAACGTCCTGACTTTC; CDR3aa: CASSSRTTGANVLTF
v_gene: TRBV19; j_gene: TRBJ2-6; d_gene: NA; abundance: NA; CDR3nt: TGTGCCAGTATTGCCTCTGGGGCCAACGTCCTGACTTTC; CDR3aa: CASIASGANVLTF
v_gene: TRBV11-2; j_gene: TRBJ1-3; d_gene: NA; abundance: NA; CDR3nt: TGTGCCAGCAGCCCGGCAGCTGGAAACACCATATATTTT; CDR3aa: CASSPAAGNTIYF
v_gene: TRBV30; j_gene: TRBJ1-2; d_gene: NA; abundance: NA; CDR3nt: TGTGCCTGGAAGGCAGGCGAGAACTATGGCTACACCTTC; CDR3aa: CAWKAGENYGYTF
v_gene: TRBV11-2; j_gene: TRBJ2-3; d_gene: NA; abundance: NA; CDR3nt: TGTGCCAGCAGCCGGCTTTTGTTCGGGGAAGGTGGAGATACGCAGTATTTT; CDR3aa: CASSRLLFGEGGDTQYF
v_gene: TRBV5-1; j_gene: TRBJ2-1; d_gene: TRBD1; abundance: NA; CDR3nt: TGCGCCAGCAGCCTAGACAGGGGCTATGAGCAGTTCTTC; CDR3aa: CASSLDRGYEQFF
v_gene: TRBV5-1; j_gene: TRBJ2-7; d_gene: NA; abundance: few; CDR3nt: TGCGCCAGCAGCTTGGGCGGGAACTCCTACGAGCAGTACTTC; CDR3aa: CASSLGGNSYEQYF
v_gene: TRBV30; j_gene: TRBJ1-6; d_gene: TRBD1; abundance: few; CDR3nt: TGTGCCTGGAGCACGGGACAGGGGAATTCACCCCTCCACTTT; CDR3aa: CAWSTGQGNSPLHF
v_gene: TRBV5-6; j_gene: TRBJ2-3; d_gene: NA; abundance: NA; CDR3nt: TGTGCCAGCAGCTGGCAAAACACAGATACGCAGTATTTT; CDR3aa: CASSWQNTDTQYF
v_gene: TRBV6-5; j_gene: TRBJ2-1; d_gene: NA; abundance: NA; CDR3nt: TGTGCCAGCAGTTACGGCACGGGGCGGGGTGAGCAGTTCTTC; CDR3aa: CASSYGTGRGEQFF
v_gene: TRBV2; j_gene: TRBJ2-1; d_gene: NA; abundance: NA; CDR3nt: TGTGCCAGCAGTTTCCCGCGCCGGGATGAGCAGTTCTTC; CDR3aa: CASSFPRRDEQFF
v_gene: TRBV5-4; j_gene: TRBJ2-4; d_gene: NA; abundance: NA; CDR3nt: TGTGCCAGCAGCCCGGGCCTCAGGAGCAAAAACATTCAGTACTTC; CDR3aa: CASSPGLRSKNIQYF
v_gene: TRBV7-2; j_gene: TRBJ1-6; d_gene: NA; abundance: NA; CDR3nt: TGTGCCAGCAGCTTAGGGCAGGGTTCACCCCTCCACTTT; CDR3aa: CASSLGQGSPLHF
v_gene: TRBV15; j_gene: TRBJ2-3; d_gene: NA; abundance: NA; CDR3nt: TGTGCCACCCGTTTCGAAGATACGCAGTATTTT; CDR3aa: CATRFEDTQYF
v_gene: TRBV2; j_gene: TRBJ1-1; d_gene: NA; abundance: NA; CDR3nt: TGTGCCAGCAGTGAGGTTTTCTTT; CDR3aa: CASSEVFF
v_gene: TRBV10-3; j_gene: TRBJ2-7; d_gene: NA; abundance: few; CDR3nt: TGTGCCATCAGTGACGGCTACGAGCAGTACTTC; CDR3aa: CAISDGYEQYF
v_gene: TRBV29-1; j_gene: TRBJ1-2; d_gene: NA; abundance: NA; CDR3nt: TGCAGCTCTGAGGAACAGAGCTATGGCTACACCTTC; CDR3aa: CSSEEQSYGYTF
v_gene: TRBV7-9; j_gene: TRBJ2-1; d_gene: NA; abundance: few; CDR3nt: TGTGCCAGCAGCCTCCACTCTAGCGACTCCTACAATGAGCAGTTCTTC; CDR3aa: CASSLHSSDSYNEQFF
v_gene: TRBV29-1; j_gene: TRBJ1-1; d_gene: TRBD1; abundance: NA; CDR3nt: TGCAGCGTTGCAAGAGGACAGGATAACACTGAAGCTTTCTTT; CDR3aa: CSVARGQDNTEAFF
v_gene: TRBV29-1; j_gene: TRBJ2-7; d_gene: TRBD2; abundance: NA; CDR3nt: TGCAGCGTTGAAGTGGGAGGGTACCAGCAGTACTTC; CDR3aa: CSVEVGGYQQYF
v_gene: TRBV11-2; j_gene: TRBJ1-5; d_gene: NA; abundance: NA; CDR3nt: TGTGCCAGCAGCAGCCTAGGGTTTGGCAATCAGCCCCAGCATTTT; CDR3aa: CASSSLGFGNQPQHF
v_gene: TRBV5-1; j_gene: TRBJ2-5; d_gene: NA; abundance: NA; CDR3nt: TGCGCCAGCAGCTTGGAGCAGGTGGAGACCCAGTACTTC; CDR3aa: CASSLEQVETQYF
v_gene: TRBV29-1; j_gene: TRBJ2-7; d_gene: NA; abundance: few; CDR3nt: TGCAGCGTCCAATCCAGGGTCCACGGCTACGAGCAGTACTTC; CDR3aa: CSVQSRVHGYEQYF
v_gene: TRBV29-1; j_gene: TRBJ2-7; d_gene: NA; abundance: NA; CDR3nt: TGCAGCGTTGCCGCAGGCTCCTACGAGCAGTACTTC; CDR3aa: CSVAAGSYEQYF
v_gene: TRBV30; j_gene: TRBJ2-1; d_gene: TRBD1; abundance: NA; CDR3nt: TGTGCCTGGCTCGGGGACAGGGGGCATGAGCAGTTCTTC; CDR3aa: CAWLGDRGHEQFF
v_gene: TRBV14; j_gene: TRBJ2-7; d_gene: NA; abundance: NA; CDR3nt: TGTGCCAGCAGCACGGGACACCTACCCCTCTACGAGCAGTACTTC; CDR3aa: CASSTGHLPLYEQYF
v_gene: TRBV7-9; j_gene: TRBJ2-5; d_gene: NA; abundance: NA; CDR3nt: TGTGCCAGCAGCTTCGGAAGGGGTGGGGAGACCCAGTACTTC; CDR3aa: CASSFGRGGETQYF
v_gene: TRBV29-1; j_gene: TRBJ2-6; d_gene: TRBD1; abundance: once; CDR3nt: TGCAGCGTGCCACAGGGGGCCGGGGCCAACGTCCTGACTTTC; CDR3aa: CSVPQGAGANVLTF
v_gene: TRBV14; j_gene: TRBJ2-1; d_gene: NA; abundance: NA; CDR3nt: TGTGCCAGCAGCCAAGATGTAACGGGGAAGCAGTTCTTC; CDR3aa: CASSQDVTGKQFF
v_gene: TRBV9; j_gene: TRBJ2-3; d_gene: NA; abundance: few; CDR3nt: TGTGCCAGCAGCCGGACGGTGTCTAGCACAGATACGCAGTATTTT; CDR3aa: CASSRTVSSTDTQYF
v_gene: TRBV29-1; j_gene: TRBJ2-2; d_gene: NA; abundance: few; CDR3nt: TGCAGCGCCTTCTACAGGGCCACCGGGGAGCTGTTTTTT; CDR3aa: CSAFYRATGELFF
v_gene: TRBV5-8; j_gene: TRBJ2-5; d_gene: TRBD1; abundance: NA; CDR3nt: TGTGCCAGCAGCTTGGATGGGACAGGGGCCCAAGAGACCCAGTACTTC; CDR3aa: CASSLDGTGAQETQYF
v_gene: TRBV10-3; j_gene: TRBJ1-2; d_gene: TRBD1; abundance: NA; CDR3nt: TGTGCCACCGGGGAGGGGGCCCCAGGCTACACCTTC; CDR3aa: CATGEGAPGYTF
v_gene: TRBV30; j_gene: TRBJ1-2; d_gene: TRBD1; abundance: NA; CDR3nt: TGTGCCTGGAGTACAGGGGCCTATGGCTACACCTTC; CDR3aa: CAWSTGAYGYTF
v_gene: TRBV20-1; j_gene: TRBJ2-7; d_gene: NA; abundance: NA; CDR3nt: TGCAGTGCCGCGCGGGACGAGCAGTACTTC; CDR3aa: CSAARDEQYF
v_gene: TRBV27; j_gene: TRBJ2-3; d_gene: NA; abundance: NA; CDR3nt: TGTGCCAGCAGTTTGACTGTCGGCACAGATACGCAGTATTTT; CDR3aa: CASSLTVGTDTQYF
v_gene: TRBV7-9; j_gene: TRBJ1-1; d_gene: NA; abundance: NA; CDR3nt: TGTGCCAGCAGCTTAGCGCGGGGAGTTGAAGCTTTCTTT; CDR3aa: CASSLARGVEAFF
v_gene: TRBV15; j_gene: TRBJ2-1; d_gene: NA; abundance: NA; CDR3nt: TGTGCCACCAGCAGAGATCTGAGAAACGATGAGCAGTTCTTC; CDR3aa: CATSRDLRNDEQFF
v_gene: TRBV5-1; j_gene: TRBJ2-5; d_gene: TRBD2; abundance: NA; CDR3nt: TGCGCCAGCAGCTTGCTAGCGGGAGACGGGGAGACCCAGTACTTC; CDR3aa: CASSLLAGDGETQYF
v_gene: TRBV7-2; j_gene: TRBJ2-3; d_gene: TRBD2; abundance: NA; CDR3nt: TGTGCCAGCACCCCCCGCCGACTAGCGGGGGGTGGAGATACGCAGTATTTT; CDR3aa: CASTPRRLAGGGDTQYF